One and the same sample provided the 26 T cell receptor beta chains below, sequenced in a study of blood T cell repertoires in COVID-19. Sequenced by immunoSEQ multiplex PCR; TCRdb stores in-frame clones only, minus some. Of about 380,000 clones listed, 70% to 90% were seen once; the top ten hold about 1.1%. The sequenced material came from PBMCs or T cells enriched from blood (not recorded which). All receptors come from a woman in her late teens or twenties who had recovered from COVID-19.

This rearrangement joins TRBV2 to TRBJ1-4; tentative D call: TRBD1 (5 bases). V lost 4 bases, J lost 2 bases, and 20 bases lay in between. Germline lookup yields CDR1 SNHLY and CDR2 FYNNEI. The CDR3 is 18 residues long. Here the CDR3 DNA reads TGTGCCAGCAGTGGGGGTCCGGGTGAAGGGGCGACTAATGAAAAACTGTTTTTT. Protein sequence: CASSGGPGEGATNEKLFF.

This chain's CDR3 is CASSERGTSSYEQYF. CDR3 DNA: TGTGCCAGCAGTGAAAGGGGCACCTCCTCCTACGAGCAGTACTTC. This rearrangement joins TRBV2 to TRBJ2-7, with TRBD1 as a possible D gene (5 bases). V lost 2 bases and J 0 bases, leaving 11 bases between the germline ends. The CDR3 contains 15 residues. Germline V gives CDR1 SNHLY, CDR2 FYNNEI.

This clone has only one observation. V gene TRBV12-3 or TRBV12-4 combines with J gene TRBJ1-1; a possible D gene is TRBD1 (6 bases). V lost 4 bases and J lost 11, with 11 bases in between. This CDR3 has 11 residues. CDR3: CASSWGQGAFF. The CDR3 nucleotides read TGTGCCAGCAGTTGGGGGCAGGGGGCTTTCTTT.

The chain uses TRBV18 and TRBJ1-1; 7 positions agree with TRBD1. CDR1 and CDR2 (germline): KGHSH, LQKENI. The CDR3 loop spans 17 amino acids. J lost 2 bases, V lost 2 bases, and 11 bases had no gene match. The CDR3 loop reads CASSPNPGTEPNTEAFF. In DNA, the CDR3 is TGTGCCAGCTCACCAAACCCCGGGACAGAGCCTAACACTGAAGCTTTCTTT.

V and J are TRBV28 and TRBJ2-5; 7 bases fit TRBD1. The CDR3 extends over 15 amino acids. Germline CDR1 is MDHEN and CDR2 is SYDVKM. Germline trimming cut 5 bases from V and 2 bases from J; bases unmatched to any gene: 8. The CDR3 DNA follows: TGTGCCAGCAGTCATGACAGGGCTGGACAAGAGACCCAGTACTTC. It yields the protein CASSHDRAGQETQYF.

This chain joins TRBV27 and TRBJ1-5; 7 bases are a match to TRBD1. The V gene end was trimmed by 4 bases and the J gene end by 0 bases; junction bases not matched to a gene: 6. In germline, CDR1 is MNHEY, CDR2 SMNVEV (reference sequence). This CDR3 is 16 amino acids long. Written as DNA, the CDR3 is TGTGCCAGCAGTTCCACAGGGGTTCCTAGCAATCAGCCCCAGCATTTT. It codes for CASSSTGVPSNQPQHF.

V is TRBV25-1 and J is TRBJ1-6, with TRBD1 matching over 7 bases. In germline, CDR1 is MGHDK, CDR2 SYGVNS. This CDR3 has 15 residues. V shed 6 bases and J 5 bases; nucleotides not matched to a gene: 7. CDR3 coding DNA: TGTGCCAGCAGGATGATCGACAGGGATAATTCACCCCTCCACTTT. Translation: CASRMIDRDNSPLHF.

In this sample, this clone turned up once. V is TRBV5-6 and J is TRBJ1-6; no clear D gene. This CDR3 has 16 amino acids. Deletions cut 0 bases from V and 0 bases from J, with 7 bases between. The germline V gene encodes CDR1 SGHDT and CDR2 YYEEEE. Here the CDR3 reads CASSLETSSYNSPLHF. The DNA of the CDR3 is TGTGCCAGCAGCTTGGAAACGAGCTCCTATAATTCACCCCTCCACTTT.

The chain is built from TRBV18 and TRBJ2-7, with a tentative D call TRBD2 (5 bases). Trimming took off 3 bases at V and 3 bases at J, with 9 bases between the two ends. Germline assignment: CDR1 KGHSH and CDR2 LQKENI. The CDR3 totals 13 residues. CDR3 loop: CASSPTAGYEQYF. The CDR3 bases are TGTGCCAGCTCACCGACCGCGGGCTACGAGCAGTACTTC.

The rearrangement joins TRBV5-1 to TRBJ2-3; a possible D gene is TRBD2 (5 bases). The CDR3 sequence is 16 residues long. V lost 4 bases, J lost 0 bases, and 15 bases lay in between. CDR1 is SGHRS and CDR2 is YFSETQ in the germline V gene. The CDR3 reads CASSPLSGISTDTQYF. CDR3 DNA sequence: TGCGCCAGCAGCCCCCTCTCCGGGATTAGCACAGATACGCAGTATTTT.

The chain combines TRBV19 with TRBJ1-1, with TRBD1 as a possible D gene (6 bases). V lost 9 bases to trimming and J lost 0 bases, with 17 bases between them. Germline lookup yields CDR1 LNHDA and CDR2 SQIVND (reference sequence). The CDR3 contains 15 residues. The CDR3 bases are TGTGCCAGCCGGCAACAGGGAACGGTGAACACTGAAGCTTTCTTT. It yields the protein CASRQQGTVNTEAFF.

The chain carries TRBV3-1 (or the pseudogene TRBV3-2) and TRBJ1-2; a possible D gene is TRBD1 (6 bases). CDR1 is LGHDT, CDR2 YNNKEL, per germline (reference sequence). V was trimmed by 9 bases and J by 6 bases, leaving 14 bases between them. This CDR3 comprises 12 residues. The CDR3 loop reads CASQARGHGYTF. CDR3 nucleotide sequence: TGTGCCAGTCAGGCCAGGGGCCATGGCTACACCTTC.

The chain has TRBV6-1 and TRBJ2-5; maybe TRBD2 (6 bases). Germline V lookup: CDR1 MNHNS, CDR2 SASEGT. V lost 0 bases and J lost 4, with 18 bases in between. The CDR3 is 17 residues long. This chain's CDR3 is CASSEASRGFIPETQYF. The CDR3, as DNA: TGTGCCAGCAGTGAAGCTTCCCGGGGGTTTATCCCAGAGACCCAGTACTTC.

The V gene is TRBV2, the J gene TRBJ1-4, with 8 nucleotides matching TRBD1. The CDR3 consists of 16 residues. V trimming: 3 bases; J trimming: 4 bases; junction bases outside the gene matches: 7. Germline V lookup: CDR1 SNHLY, CDR2 FYNNEI. CDR3 in DNA: TGTGCCAGCAGTGAGGGCAGGGGGCACTTTAATGAAAAACTGTTTTTT. It specifies CASSEGRGHFNEKLFF. Using reference TRBV2 and TRBJ1-4 for the parts outside the CDR3, the full variable domain is EPEVTQTPSHQVTQMGQEVILRCVPISNHLYFYWYRQILGQKVEFLVSFYNNEISEKSEIFDDQFSVERPDGSNFTLKIRSTKLEDSAMYFCASSEGRGHFNEKLFFGSGTQLSVL.

This clone has a single count. The chain is built from TRBV5-1 and TRBJ1-1; 9 nucleotides align to TRBD1. Germline V gives CDR1 SGHRS, CDR2 YFSETQ. There are 13 residues in the CDR3. The junction had 9 bases not matched to a gene; V was cut back by 5 bases and J by 10 bases. Here the CDR3 DNA reads TGCGCCAGCAGTAGGGACAGGGAAGTGGGAGCTTTCTTT. Residues: CASSRDREVGAFF.

This clone came up once. The V gene is TRBV15, the J gene TRBJ2-5, with D uncertain. V gave up 4 bases and J gave up 2 bases, with 8 bases separating them. This CDR3 contains 13 residues. Germline V gene data show CDR1 as LNHNV and CDR2 as YYDKDF (reference sequence). CDR3 in amino acids: CATSTAAQETQYF. In nucleotides, the CDR3 is TGTGCCACCAGCACGGCGGCTCAAGAGACCCAGTACTTC. Filled out from reference TRBV15 and TRBJ2-5, the complete variable domain reads DAMVIQNPRYQVTQFGKPVTLSCSQTLNHNVMYWYQQKSSQAPKLLFHYYDKDFNNEADTPDNFQSRRPNTSFCFLDIRSPGLGDTAMYLCATSTAAQETQYFGPGTRLLVL.

This sequence joins TRBV27 and TRBJ2-5, with 10 bases aligning to TRBD1. From germline, CDR1 is MNHEY and CDR2 SMNVEV (reference sequence). V lost 5 bases and J lost 1; bases outside the gene matches: 4. The length of the CDR3 is 15 residues. The CDR3 DNA follows: TGTGCCAGCAGTGTGACAGGGGGCTCCCAAGAGACCCAGTACTTC. Protein: CASSVTGGSQETQYF.

The chain joins TRBV13 to TRBJ1-4, with D unresolved. V was cut by 2 bases and J by 5 bases, with 9 bases left in between. CDR1 PRHDT and CDR2 FYEKMQ come from the germline V gene (reference sequence). The CDR3 contains 14 residues. CDR3 sequence reads: CASSLREPNEKLFF. The CDR3 DNA reads as TGTGCCAGCAGCTTAAGAGAACCAAATGAAAAACTGTTTTTT.

This clone showed up just a few times. The V gene is TRBV7-2, the J gene TRBJ1-2; D is uncertain. Germline CDR1 reads SGHTA; CDR2 reads FQGNSA. The V and J ends lost 2 bases and 8 bases respectively, with 9 bases between them. This CDR3 spans 12 amino acids. The CDR3 here is CASSLIERGYTF. In nucleotides, the CDR3 is TGTGCCAGCAGCTTAATCGAGAGGGGCTACACCTTC.

The chain is built from TRBV25-1 and TRBJ1-2; TRBD1 agrees at 8 bases. After removal of 10 bases from V and 5 bases from J, the junction contained 3 bases not matched to a gene. This CDR3 has 11 residues. In germline, CDR1 is MGHDK, CDR2 SYGVNS. The CDR3 nucleotides are TGTGCCACCAGGACAGGGTATGGCTACACCTTC. Translated, it gives CATRTGYGYTF.

Concerning this clone itself: Other DNA sequences within the sample encode an identical CDR3. The chain carries TRBV6-5 and TRBJ1-2; D possibly corresponds to TRBD1 (5 bases). The ends were cut back, 2 bases at V and 7 bases at J, with 11 bases in the middle. Germline values: CDR1 MNHEY, CDR2 SVGAGI. This CDR3 has 13 residues. In nucleotides, the CDR3 is TGTGCCAGCAGTTACGGGGGGAGGGGTGGCTACACCTTC. Translation: CASSYGGRGGYTF.

This chain joins TRBV5-1 and TRBJ2-2, with 9 bases that match TRBD1. J lost 0 bases, V lost 9 bases, and 3 bases had no gene match. Germline V CDR1 and CDR2: SGHRS, YFSETQ. The CDR3 totals 14 residues. DNA of the CDR3: TGCGCCACCAGACAGGGGGCGAACACCGGGGAGCTGTTTTTT. Translating gives CATRQGANTGELFF.

The chain joins TRBV5-1 to TRBJ1-6; no definite D call. The CDR3 has 15 amino acids. Germline V CDR1 and CDR2: SGHRS, YFSETQ. V was trimmed by 5 bases and J by 6 bases, leaving 15 bases between them. CDR3 nucleotides: TGCGCCAGCAGGCGTGCGGGCTGGGGTAATTCACCCCTCCACTTT. Its protein product is CASRRAGWGNSPLHF.

In nucleotides, the CDR3 is TGTGCCAGCAGCCCGCAGGGGGCGGGTACTGAAGCTTTCTTT. It yields the protein CASSPQGAGTEAFF. V is TRBV6-5 and J is TRBJ1-1; 8 nucleotides agree with TRBD1. The CDR3 has 14 residues. Unmatched junction bases numbered 8, after V lost 6 bases and J lost 5 bases. Germline V CDR1 and CDR2: MNHEY, SVGAGI.

This chain uses TRBV4-1 with TRBJ1-6, with 11 bases aligning to TRBD1. CDR3 length equals 15 residues. Germline values: CDR1 MGHRA, CDR2 YSYEKL. V shed 2 bases, J shed 9 bases, and the junction held 3 bases outside the gene matches. CDR3: CASSQTGQGGSPLHF. The CDR3 DNA sequence: TGCGCCAGCAGCCAAACGGGACAGGGGGGTTCACCCCTCCACTTT.

V usage is TRBV19 and J usage is TRBJ2-1, with 9 bases matching TRBD1. From germline, CDR1 is LNHDA and CDR2 SQIVND (reference sequence). The CDR3 contains 14 residues. Trimming took 6 bases from V and 8 from J; bases not matched to a gene: 8. DNA of the CDR3: TGTGCCAGTAGGACGGACAGGGGACGGGATGAGCAGTTCTTC. Protein: CASRTDRGRDEQFF.